One sample yielded the 3 T cell receptor beta chains listed below, sequenced in a study of Graves' ophthalmopathy and Graves' hyperthyroidism. RNA transcripts served as template for amplifying TCR beta CDR3 sequences. HTBI-primed first-round RT-PCR preceded second-round multiplex PCR. A single record per CDR3 protein comes from TCRdb applying MiXCR to the multiplex PCR reads. The table lists approximately 700,000 distinct CDR3 sequences, 35% to 45% of them singletons. What was sequenced was peripheral blood. The receptors were sampled from an adult man with Graves' ophthalmopathy.

This clonotype was found once. The chain combines TRBV7-8 with TRBJ2-6; TRBD2 aligns across 8 bases. The CDR3 is 18 residues long. Germline CDR1 SGHVS, CDR2 FQNEAQ. V was clipped by 1 base and J by 2 bases; unmatched bases: 7. The CDR3 DNA follows: TGTGCCAGCAGCTTAGGGCAGCGGGGGCTAACTGGGGCCAACGTCCTGACTTTC. It translates to CASSLGQRGLTGANVLTF.

Turning to this clonotype: The CDR3 end shows no conserved phenylalanine or tryptophan, and so a read error is likely. No DNA is shown, since the ends of the CDR3 on it are uncertain; the CDR3 is the one TCRdb lists. The chain couples TRBV9 to TRBJ2-5; the table's D call, TRBD2, was not checked against the DNA. Germline assignment: CDR1 SGDLS and CDR2 YYNGEE. The CDR3 totals 8 residues, both ends included. CDR3 sequence: CASSVVAG.

In regard to this clonotype: This CDR3 fails to terminate in the conserved phenylalanine or tryptophan, so it likely reflects a read error. The V call is TRBV12-3 or TRBV12-4, the J call TRBJ2-5; unclear D gene. Trimming removed 5 bases from V and 3 bases from J, with 16 bases in between. The CDR3 runs 15 residues. DNA of the CDR3: TGTGCCAGCAGTACATTTGCGTCGGTTGAAGAGACCCAGTACTGC. Protein sequence: CASSTFASVEETQYC.